This T cell receptor beta chain originates from a study of shared clonotypes between healthy human individuals. Data came from immunoSEQ multiplex PCR; TCRdb stores just in-frame clones and leaves some out. The sample contains approximately 2.1 million clones, 85% to 95% of which appear only once. This CDR3 is 16 amino acids long. The ends lost 2 bases at V and 3 bases at J; junction bases unmatched: 3. Germline-derived CDR1 and CDR2 are MDHEN and SYDVKM. This chain uses TRBV28 with TRBJ1-5, with 11 bases matching TRBD1. Sequencing was done on a sample of naive CD4+ T cells from PBMCs. Subset defined: CD45RA+ positively selected. The clonotype comes from a young man in good health. Some clones in this sample may be carry-over from other donors' samples. Here the CDR3 DNA reads TGTGCCAGCAGTTTAGCGGGACAGGGGGACAATCAGCCCCAGCATTTT. Protein sequence: CASSLAGQGDNQPQHF.